This T cell receptor (beta chain) stems from a study of shared clonotypes between healthy human individuals. Study-wide findings and caveats: Memory subsets generally showed smaller estimated richness than naive subsets did.

TCRdb keeps only in-frame clones here, not all; method: immunoSEQ multiplex PCR. The sample consists of roughly 400,000 clones, 95% to 97% of them appearing once. CDR1 is SEHNR and CDR2 is FQNEAQ in the germline V gene (reference sequence). With V trimmed by 3 bases and J by 4 bases, 7 bases remained unmatched. This CDR3 spans 15 amino acids. As regards this clone: Its antigen is not identified.

The chain joins TRBV7-9 to TRBJ2-7, with 9 positions matching TRBD1. This receptor was taken from a man between 25 and 39 years old in good health. The sample comprised memory CD8+ T cells sorted from blood. The subset: CD45RO+ cells pooled with CCR7-negative TemRA cells. In DNA, the CDR3 is TGTGCCAGCAGCTTGACCGGGACAGGGTCGTACGAGCAGTACTTC. It is translated as CASSLTGTGSYEQYF.